The rows below give T cell receptor beta chains drawn from one sample of a study of control samples from healthy donors and cancer patients. Libraries were prepared by immunoSEQ multiplex PCR; TCRdb keeps only in-frame clonotypes and omits some of them. Here the sample spans over 85,000 clones, less than 85% being singletons. The sample taken for sequencing was PBMCs. Receptor source: a man between 65 and 85 years old with lung cancer. Both conserved end residues are part of each CDR3. A D gene is named only where the DNA matches it firmly. Clone sizes are given selectively: once, few, many, or a class where the clone is expanded.

J gene: TRBJ2-7; D gene: TRBD1; CDR3 length: 14; clone size: .; V gene: TRBV5-1; CDR3 DNA: TGCGCCAGCAGCGGGGGACAGGGTTCCTACGAGCAGTACTTC; CDR3 protein: CASSGGQGSYEQYF
J gene: TRBJ1-4; D gene: TRBD1; CDR3 length: 17; clone size: .; V gene: TRBV23-1; CDR3 DNA: TGCGCCGAAAGGTTTCCGGGACAGGGTTCAACTAATGAAAAACTGTTTTTT; CDR3 protein: CAERFPGQGSTNEKLFF
J gene: TRBJ2-5; D gene: .; CDR3 length: 14; clone size: .; V gene: TRBV7-8; CDR3 DNA: TGTGCCAGCAGCTTAGTACCGGGGATTGAGACCCAGTACTTC; CDR3 protein: CASSLVPGIETQYF
J gene: TRBJ2-1; D gene: .; CDR3 length: 14; clone size: .; V gene: TRBV6-5; CDR3 DNA: TGTGCCAGCAGTAGACCCCCCGGCTACAATGAGCAGTTCTTC; CDR3 protein: CASSRPPGYNEQFF
J gene: TRBJ2-7; D gene: .; CDR3 length: 20; clone size: .; V gene: TRBV5-1; CDR3 DNA: TGCGCCAGCAGCTTGGGATCCACAGTTGTCCCCGGGACGGGGAACTACGAGCAGTACTTC; CDR3 protein: CASSLGSTVVPGTGNYEQYF
J gene: TRBJ1-2; D gene: .; CDR3 length: 12; clone size: .; V gene: TRBV30; CDR3 DNA: TGTGCCTGGGCGATGGGGACGGTCGGCTACACCTTC; CDR3 protein: CAWAMGTVGYTF
J gene: TRBJ2-1; D gene: TRBD1; CDR3 length: 15; clone size: .; V gene: TRBV27; CDR3 DNA: TGTGCCAGCAGTTTCGACAGGGGAGCCTACAATGAGCAGTTCTTC; CDR3 protein: CASSFDRGAYNEQFF
J gene: TRBJ1-6; D gene: .; CDR3 length: 13; clone size: .; V gene: TRBV2; CDR3 DNA: TGTGCCAGCAACGGTCTTACAGGATCACCCCTCCACTTT; CDR3 protein: CASNGLTGSPLHF
J gene: TRBJ1-5; D gene: .; CDR3 length: 13; clone size: .; V gene: TRBV12-3/TRBV12-4; CDR3 DNA: TGTGCAGCAGTCGGGGTCCGCAATCAGCCCCAGCATTTT; CDR3 protein: CAAVGVRNQPQHF
J gene: TRBJ2-2; D gene: .; CDR3 length: 14; clone size: .; V gene: TRBV2; CDR3 DNA: TGTGCCAGCAGGCTGACAGAGAACACCGGGGAGCTGTTTTTT; CDR3 protein: CASRLTENTGELFF
J gene: TRBJ2-7; D gene: .; CDR3 length: 14; clone size: .; V gene: TRBV7-8; CDR3 DNA: TGTGCCAGCAGCTTAGGTGCTCTTAACTACGAGCAGTACTTC; CDR3 protein: CASSLGALNYEQYF
J gene: TRBJ2-7; D gene: .; CDR3 length: 16; clone size: .; V gene: TRBV24-1; CDR3 DNA: TGTGCCACCATCCCGAAAGGGAACTCAATCTCCTACGAGCAGTACTTC; CDR3 protein: CATIPKGNSISYEQYF
J gene: TRBJ2-7; D gene: TRBD2; CDR3 length: 15; clone size: .; V gene: TRBV19; CDR3 DNA: TGTGCCAGTAGTCTACTAGCGGGGGGAGCCTACGAGCAGTACTTC; CDR3 protein: CASSLLAGGAYEQYF
J gene: TRBJ1-5; D gene: .; CDR3 length: 13; clone size: .; V gene: TRBV4-1; CDR3 DNA: TGCGCCAGCAGCCAAGTGAGGGATCAGCCCCAGCATTTT; CDR3 protein: CASSQVRDQPQHF
J gene: TRBJ2-1; D gene: TRBD2; CDR3 length: 14; clone size: few; V gene: TRBV6-2/TRBV6-3; CDR3 DNA: TGTGCCAGCAGCTCTAGCGGGGCCAGGGAGGAGCAGTTCTTC; CDR3 protein: CASSSSGAREEQFF
J gene: TRBJ1-5; D gene: TRBD1; CDR3 length: 14; clone size: .; V gene: TRBV6-2/TRBV6-3; CDR3 DNA: TGTGCCAGCAGCCCGGACAGGGCCGATCAGCCCCAGCATTTT; CDR3 protein: CASSPDRADQPQHF
J gene: TRBJ2-5; D gene: TRBD2; CDR3 length: 16; clone size: .; V gene: TRBV11-2; CDR3 DNA: TGTGCCAGCAGCTTAGTTGGCGGGGGGGCCGCGGAGACCCAGTACTTC; CDR3 protein: CASSLVGGGAAETQYF
J gene: TRBJ1-4; D gene: .; CDR3 length: 14; clone size: .; V gene: TRBV5-1; CDR3 DNA: TGCGCCAGCAGCTTGGGAACAGGGAACGAAAAACTGTTTTTT; CDR3 protein: CASSLGTGNEKLFF
J gene: TRBJ2-1; D gene: .; CDR3 length: 15; clone size: .; V gene: TRBV5-1; CDR3 DNA: TGCGCCAGCAGCTTGGGGGCTGCGGTGCTCAATGAGCAGTTCTTC; CDR3 protein: CASSLGAAVLNEQFF
J gene: TRBJ2-1; D gene: .; CDR3 length: 15; clone size: .; V gene: TRBV13; CDR3 DNA: TGTGCCAGCAGCAATAAAGCCACTCCGTACAATGAGCAGTTCTTC; CDR3 protein: CASSNKATPYNEQFF